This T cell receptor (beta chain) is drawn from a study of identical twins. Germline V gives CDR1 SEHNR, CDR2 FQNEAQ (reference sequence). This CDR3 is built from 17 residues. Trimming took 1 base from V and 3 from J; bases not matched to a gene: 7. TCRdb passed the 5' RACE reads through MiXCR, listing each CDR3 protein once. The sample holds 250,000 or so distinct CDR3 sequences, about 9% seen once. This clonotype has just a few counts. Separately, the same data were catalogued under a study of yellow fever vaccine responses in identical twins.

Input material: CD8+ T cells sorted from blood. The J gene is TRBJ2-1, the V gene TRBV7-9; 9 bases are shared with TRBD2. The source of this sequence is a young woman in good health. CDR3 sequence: CASSLGAPSGIYNEQFF. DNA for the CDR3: TGTGCCAGCAGCTTAGGAGCGCCTAGCGGGATCTACAATGAGCAGTTCTTC.